This T cell receptor (beta chain) stems from a study of blood T cell repertoires in COVID-19. This clone showed up just once. The germline V and J ends were trimmed by 1 base and 3 bases, with 10 bases remaining between them. This CDR3 comprises 14 residues. In germline, CDR1 is MGHRA, CDR2 YSYEKL. TCRdb's copy holds only in-frame clones and misses some; the assay was immunoSEQ multiplex PCR. This table holds fewer than 200,000 clones, approximately 80% found once. The chain has TRBV4-1 and TRBJ2-7, with D hard to call. The sequence was obtained from a human donor in a cohort sampled during active COVID-19. The sequenced sample consisted of peripheral blood. The CDR3 region has the DNA TGCGCCAGCAGCCAAGGCTTACAGATCTACGAGCAGTACTTC. Translating it yields CASSQGLQIYEQYF.